Included here is one T cell receptor beta chain sequence, with context. Its antigen is unknown. Cryopreserved PBMC numbered roughly 1-10 million per sample before DNA extraction. These data originate in a study of long-term antiretroviral therapy in people with HIV. General observations from the study: The clones with expansion before ART were dominant in the repertoire at all time points.

An immunoSEQ assay, version v3.0, was performed at survey level. Assay: immunoSEQ multiplex PCR; the TCRdb copy retains only in-frame clones and omits some. The sample includes some 29,000 clones, about 93% of them seen just once. CDR3 length: 14 residues. CDR1 and CDR2 (germline): LNHNV, YYDKDF (reference sequence). Trimming cost V 4 bases and J 4 bases, with 11 bases left between them. The chain carries TRBV15 and TRBJ1-5; tentative D call: TRBD1 (6 bases). This clonotype was sampled from a man aged 40-50 years with HIV. The sample was unsorted PBMCs, taken 6.2 years after starting antiretroviral therapy. The CDR3 region is CATSTDRKNQPQHF. As DNA, the CDR3 is TGTGCCACCAGCACGGACAGAAAGAATCAGCCCCAGCATTTT.